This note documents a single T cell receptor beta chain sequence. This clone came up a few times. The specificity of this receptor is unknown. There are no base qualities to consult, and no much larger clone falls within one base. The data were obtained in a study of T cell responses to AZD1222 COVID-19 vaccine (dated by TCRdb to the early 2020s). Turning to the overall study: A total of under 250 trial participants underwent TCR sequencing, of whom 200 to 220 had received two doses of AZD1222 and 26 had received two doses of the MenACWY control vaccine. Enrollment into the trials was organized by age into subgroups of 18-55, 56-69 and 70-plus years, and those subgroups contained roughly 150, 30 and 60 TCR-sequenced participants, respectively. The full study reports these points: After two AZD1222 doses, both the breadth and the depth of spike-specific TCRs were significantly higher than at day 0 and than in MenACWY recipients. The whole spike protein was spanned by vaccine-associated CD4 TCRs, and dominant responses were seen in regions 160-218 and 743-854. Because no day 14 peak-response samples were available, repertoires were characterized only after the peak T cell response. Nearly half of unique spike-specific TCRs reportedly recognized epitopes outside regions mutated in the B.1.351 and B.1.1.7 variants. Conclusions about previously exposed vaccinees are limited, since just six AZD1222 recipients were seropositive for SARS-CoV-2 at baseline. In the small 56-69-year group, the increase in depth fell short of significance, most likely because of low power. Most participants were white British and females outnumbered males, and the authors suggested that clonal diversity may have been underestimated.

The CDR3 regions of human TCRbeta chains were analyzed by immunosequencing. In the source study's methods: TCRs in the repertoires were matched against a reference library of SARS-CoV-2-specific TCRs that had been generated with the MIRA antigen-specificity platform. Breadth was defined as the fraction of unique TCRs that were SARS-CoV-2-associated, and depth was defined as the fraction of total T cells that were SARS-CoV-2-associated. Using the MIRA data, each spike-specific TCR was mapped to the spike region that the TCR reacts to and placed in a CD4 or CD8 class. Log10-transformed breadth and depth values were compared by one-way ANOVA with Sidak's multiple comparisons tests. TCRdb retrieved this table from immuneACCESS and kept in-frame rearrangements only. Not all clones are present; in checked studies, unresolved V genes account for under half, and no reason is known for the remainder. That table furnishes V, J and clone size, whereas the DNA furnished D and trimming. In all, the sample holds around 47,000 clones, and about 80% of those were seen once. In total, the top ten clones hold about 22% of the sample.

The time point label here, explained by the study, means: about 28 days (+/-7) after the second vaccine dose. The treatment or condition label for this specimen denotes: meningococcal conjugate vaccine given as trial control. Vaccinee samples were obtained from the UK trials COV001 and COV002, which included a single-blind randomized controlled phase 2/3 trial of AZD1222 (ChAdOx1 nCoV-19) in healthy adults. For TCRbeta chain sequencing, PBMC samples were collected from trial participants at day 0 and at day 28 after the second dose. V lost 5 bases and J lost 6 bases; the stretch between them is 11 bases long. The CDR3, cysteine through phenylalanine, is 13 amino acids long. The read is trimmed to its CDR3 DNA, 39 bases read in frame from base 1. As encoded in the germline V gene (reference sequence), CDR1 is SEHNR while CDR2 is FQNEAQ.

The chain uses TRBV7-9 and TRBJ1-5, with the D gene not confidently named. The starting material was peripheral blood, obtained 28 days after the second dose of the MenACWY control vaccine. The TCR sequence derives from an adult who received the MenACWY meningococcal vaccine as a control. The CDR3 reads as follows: CASSRPGFQPQHF. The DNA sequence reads TGTGCCAGCAGCCGTCCGGGATTTCAGCCCCAGCATTTT.